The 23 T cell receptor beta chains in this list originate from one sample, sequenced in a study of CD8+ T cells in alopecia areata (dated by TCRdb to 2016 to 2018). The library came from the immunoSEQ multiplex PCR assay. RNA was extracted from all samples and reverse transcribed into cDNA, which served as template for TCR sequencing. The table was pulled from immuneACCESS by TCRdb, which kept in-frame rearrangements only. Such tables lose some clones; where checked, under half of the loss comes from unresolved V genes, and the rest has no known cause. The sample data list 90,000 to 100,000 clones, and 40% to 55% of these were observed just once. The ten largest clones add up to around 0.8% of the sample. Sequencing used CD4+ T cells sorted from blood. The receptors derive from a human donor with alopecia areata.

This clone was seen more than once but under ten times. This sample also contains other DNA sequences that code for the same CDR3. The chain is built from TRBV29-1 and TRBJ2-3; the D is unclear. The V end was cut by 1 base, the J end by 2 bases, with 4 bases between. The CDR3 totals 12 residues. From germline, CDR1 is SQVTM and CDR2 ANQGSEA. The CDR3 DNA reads TGCAGCGTTGAAGGTTCCACAGATACGCAGTATTTT. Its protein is CSVEGSTDTQYF.

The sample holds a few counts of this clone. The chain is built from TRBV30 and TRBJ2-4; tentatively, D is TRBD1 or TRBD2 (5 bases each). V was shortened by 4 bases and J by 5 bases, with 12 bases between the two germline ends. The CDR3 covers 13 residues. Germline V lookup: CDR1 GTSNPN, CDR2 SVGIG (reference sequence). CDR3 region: CAWTAGTQNIQYF. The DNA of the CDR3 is TGTGCCTGGACCGCAGGGACCCAAAACATTCAGTACTTC.

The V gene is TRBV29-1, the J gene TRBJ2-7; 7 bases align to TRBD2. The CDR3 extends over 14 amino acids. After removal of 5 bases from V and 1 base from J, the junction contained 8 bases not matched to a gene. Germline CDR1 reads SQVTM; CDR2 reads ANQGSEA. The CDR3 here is CSVRLRGGSYEQYF. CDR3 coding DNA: TGCAGCGTTCGCCTCCGGGGAGGGTCCTACGAGCAGTACTTC.

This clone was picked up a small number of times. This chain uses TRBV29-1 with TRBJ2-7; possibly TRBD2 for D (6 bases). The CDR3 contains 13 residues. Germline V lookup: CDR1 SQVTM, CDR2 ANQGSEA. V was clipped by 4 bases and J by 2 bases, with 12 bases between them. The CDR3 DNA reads TGCAGCGTTGCGGGACTTTTAGCCTACGAGCAGTACTTC. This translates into CSVAGLLAYEQYF.

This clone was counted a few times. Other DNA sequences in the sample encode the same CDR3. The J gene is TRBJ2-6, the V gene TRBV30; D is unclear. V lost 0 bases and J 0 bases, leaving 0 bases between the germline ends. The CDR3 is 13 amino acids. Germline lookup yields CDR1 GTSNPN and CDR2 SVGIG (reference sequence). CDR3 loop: CAWSVSGANVLTF. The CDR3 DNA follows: TGTGCCTGGAGTGTCTCTGGGGCCAACGTCCTGACTTTC.

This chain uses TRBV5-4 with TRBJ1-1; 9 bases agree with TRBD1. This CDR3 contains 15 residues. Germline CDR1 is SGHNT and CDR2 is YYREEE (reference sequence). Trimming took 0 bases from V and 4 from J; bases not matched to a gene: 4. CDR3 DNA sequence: TGTGCCAGCAGCTTGGACAGGGGGCTGGGCACTGAAGCTTTCTTT. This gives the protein CASSLDRGLGTEAFF.

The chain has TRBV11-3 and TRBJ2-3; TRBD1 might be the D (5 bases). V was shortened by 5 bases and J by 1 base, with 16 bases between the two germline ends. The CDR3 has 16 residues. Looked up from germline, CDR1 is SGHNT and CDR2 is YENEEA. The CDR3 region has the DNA TGTGCCAGCAGCCCCAGGACATTGGGCGGCACAGATACGCAGTATTTT. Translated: CASSPRTLGGTDTQYF.

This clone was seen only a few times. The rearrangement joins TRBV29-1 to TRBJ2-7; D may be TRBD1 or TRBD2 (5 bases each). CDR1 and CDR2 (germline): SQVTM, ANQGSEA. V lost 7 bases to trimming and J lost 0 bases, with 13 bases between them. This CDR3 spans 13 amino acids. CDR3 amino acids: CSARPGTSYEQYF. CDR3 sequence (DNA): TGCAGCGCCCGACCCGGGACCTCCTACGAGCAGTACTTC.

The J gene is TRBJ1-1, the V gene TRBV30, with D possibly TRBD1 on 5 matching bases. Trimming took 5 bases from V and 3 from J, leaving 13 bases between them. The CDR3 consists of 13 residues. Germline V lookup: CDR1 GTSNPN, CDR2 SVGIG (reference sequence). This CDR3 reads CAWSSGGYTEAFF. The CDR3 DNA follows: TGTGCCTGGTCTTCGGGGGGGTACACTGAAGCTTTCTTT.

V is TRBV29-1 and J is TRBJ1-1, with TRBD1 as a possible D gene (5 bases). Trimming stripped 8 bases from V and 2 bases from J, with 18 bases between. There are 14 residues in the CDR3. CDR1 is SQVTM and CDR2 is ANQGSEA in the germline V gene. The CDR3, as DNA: TGCAGCTCCTCCCGGGGGGAGGGAAACACTGAAGCTTTCTTT. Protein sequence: CSSSRGEGNTEAFF.

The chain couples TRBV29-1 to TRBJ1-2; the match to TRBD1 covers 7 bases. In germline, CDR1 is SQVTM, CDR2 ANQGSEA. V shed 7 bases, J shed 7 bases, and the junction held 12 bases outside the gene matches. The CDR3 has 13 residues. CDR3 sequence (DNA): TGCAGCGCCCAACAGGGGCAAGGTTCTGGCTACACCTTC. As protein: CSAQQGQGSGYTF.

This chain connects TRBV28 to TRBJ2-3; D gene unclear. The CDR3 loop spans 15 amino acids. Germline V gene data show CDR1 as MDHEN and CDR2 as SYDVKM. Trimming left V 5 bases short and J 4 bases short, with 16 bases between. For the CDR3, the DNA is TGTGCCAGCAGTCCCGGGCTCTATCCCCCAGATACGCAGTATTTT. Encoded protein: CASSPGLYPPDTQYF. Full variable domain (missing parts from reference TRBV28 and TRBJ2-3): DVKVTQSSRYLVKRTGEKVFLECVQDMDHENMFWYRQDPGLGLRLIYFSYDVKMKEKGDIPEGYSVSREKKERFSLILESASTNQTSMYLCASSPGLYPPDTQYFGPGTRLTVL.

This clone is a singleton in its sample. In DNA form, the CDR3 reads TGTGCCAGCAGTTACTCGGGACAACTGAAGAAGCAGTATTTT. Protein: CASSYSGQLKKQYF. The chain recombines TRBV6-6 with TRBJ2-3, with D perhaps matching TRBD1 (6 bases). Germline V gene sequence: CDR1 MNHNY, CDR2 SVGAGI (reference sequence). This CDR3 has 14 amino acids. V shed 0 bases and J shed 11 bases, with 15 bases lying between them.

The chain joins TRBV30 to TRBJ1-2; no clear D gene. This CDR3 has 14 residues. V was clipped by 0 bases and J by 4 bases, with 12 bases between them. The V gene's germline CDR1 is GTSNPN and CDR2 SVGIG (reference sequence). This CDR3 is CAWSVQANFYGYTF. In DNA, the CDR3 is TGTGCCTGGAGTGTTCAGGCAAACTTCTATGGCTACACCTTC.

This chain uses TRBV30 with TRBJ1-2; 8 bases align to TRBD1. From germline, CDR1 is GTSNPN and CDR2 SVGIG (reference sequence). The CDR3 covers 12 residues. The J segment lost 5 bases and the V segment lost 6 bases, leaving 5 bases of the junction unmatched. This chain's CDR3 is CACETGAYGYTF. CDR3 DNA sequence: TGTGCCTGTGAGACAGGGGCGTATGGCTACACCTTC. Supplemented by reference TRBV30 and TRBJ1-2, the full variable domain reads SQTIHQWPATLVQPVGSPLSLECTVEGTSNPNLYWYRQAAGRGLQLLFYSVGIGQISSEVPQNLSASRPQDRQFILSSKKLLLSDSGFYLCACETGAYGYTFGSGTRLTVV.

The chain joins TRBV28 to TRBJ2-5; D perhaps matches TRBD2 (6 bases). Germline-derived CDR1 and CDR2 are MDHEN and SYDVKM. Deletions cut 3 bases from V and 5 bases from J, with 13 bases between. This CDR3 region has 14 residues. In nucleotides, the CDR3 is TGTGCCAGCAGTTTGGGGGGACCCCTTGAGACCCAGTACTTC. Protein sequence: CASSLGGPLETQYF.

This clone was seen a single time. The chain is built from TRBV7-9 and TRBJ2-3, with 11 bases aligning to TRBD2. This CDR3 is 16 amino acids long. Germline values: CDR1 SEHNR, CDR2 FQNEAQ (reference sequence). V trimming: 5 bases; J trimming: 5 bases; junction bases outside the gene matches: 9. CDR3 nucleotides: TGTGCCAGCAGCCCCGTTTGGCTAGCGGGGGGAGATACGCAGTATTTT. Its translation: CASSPVWLAGGDTQYF.

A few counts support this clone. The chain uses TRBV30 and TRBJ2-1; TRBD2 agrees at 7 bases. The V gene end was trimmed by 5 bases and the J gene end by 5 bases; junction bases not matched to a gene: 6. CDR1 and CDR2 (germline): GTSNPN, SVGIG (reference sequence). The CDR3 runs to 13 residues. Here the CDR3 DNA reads TGTGCCTGGGCGGCGGGAGAAGACAATGAGCAGTTCTTC. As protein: CAWAAGEDNEQFF.

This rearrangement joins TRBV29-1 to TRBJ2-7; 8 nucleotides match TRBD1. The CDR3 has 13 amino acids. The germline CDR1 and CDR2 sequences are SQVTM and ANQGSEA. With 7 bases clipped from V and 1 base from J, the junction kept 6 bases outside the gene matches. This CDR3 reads CSAGDRQSYEQYF. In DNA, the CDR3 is TGCAGCGCAGGGGACAGGCAGTCCTACGAGCAGTACTTC.

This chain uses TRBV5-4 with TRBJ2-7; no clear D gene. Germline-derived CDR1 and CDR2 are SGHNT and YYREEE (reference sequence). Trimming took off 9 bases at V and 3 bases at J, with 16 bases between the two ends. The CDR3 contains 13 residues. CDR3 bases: TGTGCCACAACAGATGGGGTCCGCTACGAGCAGTACTTC. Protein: CATTDGVRYEQYF.

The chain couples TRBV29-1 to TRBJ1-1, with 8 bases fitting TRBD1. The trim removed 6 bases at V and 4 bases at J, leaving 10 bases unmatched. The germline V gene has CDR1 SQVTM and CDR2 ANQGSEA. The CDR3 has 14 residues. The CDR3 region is CSVVETGATTEAFF. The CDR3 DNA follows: TGCAGCGTGGTGGAGACAGGGGCGACCACTGAAGCTTTCTTT.

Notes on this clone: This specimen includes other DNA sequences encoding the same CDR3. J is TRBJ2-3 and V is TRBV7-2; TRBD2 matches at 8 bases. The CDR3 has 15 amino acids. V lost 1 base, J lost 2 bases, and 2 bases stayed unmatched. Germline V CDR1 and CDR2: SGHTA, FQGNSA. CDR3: CASSLGLASTDTQYF. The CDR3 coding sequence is TGTGCCAGCAGCTTAGGACTAGCGTCCACAGATACGCAGTATTTT.

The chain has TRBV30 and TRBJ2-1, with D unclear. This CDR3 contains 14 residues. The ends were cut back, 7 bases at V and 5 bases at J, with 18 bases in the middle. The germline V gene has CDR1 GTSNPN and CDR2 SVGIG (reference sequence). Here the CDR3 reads CASTEGYFDNEQFF. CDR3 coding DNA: TGTGCCTCGACTGAAGGCTACTTCGACAATGAGCAGTTCTTC.